This TCR beta chain emerged from a study of T cells in Graves' hyperthyroidism and ophthalmopathy. In the ophthalmopathy cohort, Clinical Activity Score was at least 3, NOSPECS grade at least 4, and duration under 3 months. Exclusion followed for patients with uncontrolled infection, other autoimmune disease, pregnancy or lactation. Clinical symptoms, serum thyroxine and TRAb, thyroid ultrasound and orbital computed tomography were used for the diagnoses. In this sample, this clonotype turned up a few times. Amplified TCR beta CDR3 regions derived from RNA transcripts. Initially, a first-round RT-PCR of the TCR CDR3 employed the HTBI primer set. TCRdb re-called the multiplex PCR reads with MiXCR, one entry per CDR3 protein. The table has about 640,000 distinct CDR3 sequences, 20% seen once. The CDR3 spans 13 residues. CDR1 and CDR2 (germline): SEHNR, FQNEAQ (reference sequence). The V end lost 4 bases, the J end lost 15 bases, and 19 bases lay between the germline ends.

The sequenced sample consisted of blood. This clonotype was obtained from a man under 40 with Graves' ophthalmopathy. This sequence joins TRBV7-9 and TRBJ2-1; TRBD2 might be the D (5 bases). CDR3 protein: CASSSGGLLVGFF. DNA for the CDR3: TGTGCCAGCAGCTCAGGCGGACTTCTAGTGGGGTTCTTC.